A selection of T cell receptor beta chains follows, all from one sample in a study of T-cell reconstitution after alpha-beta-depleted transplantation in children. MiXCR, applied by TCRdb to the PCR reads, yields one record per CDR3 protein. The sample holds a few hundred thousand distinct CDR3 sequences, 27% seen once. The sequencing here drew on PBMCs, taken before TCRalphabeta/CD19-depleted stem cell transplant. The origin of the receptors is a boy under two years old with Wiskott-Aldrich syndrome, due to receive a stem cell transplant. The CDR3 runs from the conserved cysteine through the conserved F or W. A D gene is named only where the DNA matches it firmly. A clone size is listed for some rows: how often the clone was seen (once, few, many), or a class if it is expanded.

TRBV28	14	TRBJ2-1	few	NA	CASSRGGDYNEQFF	TGTGCCAGCAGTCGAGGCGGGGACTACAATGAGCAGTTCTTC
TRBV4-2	15	TRBJ2-5	NA	NA	CASSHDTTVRETQYF	TGTGCCAGCAGCCATGATACGACAGTCAGGGAGACCCAGTACTTC
TRBV20-1	14	TRBJ2-1	few	NA	CSASPGREYNEQFF	TGCAGTGCGAGTCCGGGACGGGAGTACAATGAGCAGTTCTTC
TRBV10-1	15	TRBJ2-1	few	TRBD2	CASSEPLAGVNEQFF	TGCGCCAGCAGTGAACCCCTAGCGGGAGTCAATGAGCAGTTCTTC
TRBV12-3/TRBV12-4	14	TRBJ2-5	NA	NA	CASSNGPGTETQYF	TGTGCCAGCAGTAATGGGCCCGGTACGGAGACCCAGTACTTC
TRBV18	15	TRBJ1-2	NA	NA	CASSPTRGEGYGYTF	TGTGCCAGCTCACCAACACGGGGCGAGGGCTATGGCTACACCTTC
TRBV5-1	12	TRBJ1-5	NA	NA	CASSPAHQPQHF	TGCGCCAGCAGCCCGGCACATCAGCCCCAGCATTTT
TRBV12-3/TRBV12-4	18	TRBJ2-1	few	TRBD2	CANTRGIGGRESINEQFF	TGTGCCAACACAAGGGGTATTGGCGGGAGGGAGAGTATAAATGAGCAGTTCTTC
TRBV14	16	TRBJ2-1	few	NA	CASSQERWRALGEQFF	TGTGCCAGCAGCCAAGAGCGATGGAGGGCCTTAGGTGAGCAGTTCTTC
TRBV5-1	15	TRBJ2-1	NA	TRBD2	CASSLQREVVNEQFF	TGCGCCAGCAGCTTGCAGCGGGAGGTGGTGAATGAGCAGTTCTTC
TRBV4-2	14	TRBJ2-7	NA	NA	CASSQEQGTYEQYF	TGTGCCAGCAGCCAGGAGCAGGGAACCTACGAGCAGTACTTC
TRBV5-5	15	TRBJ1-1	NA	NA	CASSPFAGLNTEAFF	TGTGCCAGCAGCCCTTTTGCCGGTCTGAACACTGAAGCTTTCTTT
TRBV20-1	14	TRBJ2-2	few	TRBD1	CSALRQGNTGELFF	TGCAGTGCTCTGAGACAGGGGAACACCGGGGAGCTGTTTTTT
TRBV5-1	15	TRBJ1-3	NA	NA	CASSPEGVSGNTIYF	TGCGCCAGCAGCCCCGAGGGAGTCTCTGGAAACACCATATATTTT
TRBV7-3	16	TRBJ2-1	few	TRBD2	CASSRAGTSGHNEQFF	TGTGCCAGCAGCCGGGCCGGGACTAGCGGCCACAATGAGCAGTTCTTC
TRBV5-1	16	TRBJ2-5	few	NA	CASSLVDGAVQETQYF	TGCGCCAGCAGCTTGGTAGACGGGGCCGTCCAAGAGACCCAGTACTTC
TRBV5-1	13	TRBJ2-7	NA	NA	CASSLNWRGEQYF	TGCGCCAGCAGCTTGAACTGGCGTGGCGAGCAGTACTTC
TRBV7-9	13	TRBJ2-2	NA	TRBD2	CANLAANTGELFF	TGTGCCAATCTAGCGGCGAACACCGGGGAGCTGTTTTTT
TRBV20-1	10	TRBJ2-5	NA	NA	CSASFETQYF	TGCAGTGCTAGTTTCGAGACCCAGTACTTC
TRBV4-1	16	TRBJ2-3	NA	NA	CASGLALVAGTDTQYF	TGCGCCAGCGGTCTAGCGCTAGTGGCGGGAACAGATACGCAGTATTTT
TRBV6-1	18	TRBJ2-6	NA	TRBD2	CASSPVLAGGSGANVLTF	TGTGCCAGCAGTCCGGTCTTAGCGGGGGGCTCTGGGGCCAACGTCCTGACTTTC
TRBV5-1	12	TRBJ2-3	many	NA	CASSLEANTQYF	TGCGCCAGCAGCTTGGAGGCGAATACGCAGTATTTT
TRBV24-1	16	TRBJ2-1	NA	TRBD2	CATSDTGLAGEGRQFF	TGTGCCACCAGTGATACTGGACTAGCGGGAGAAGGGAGGCAGTTCTTC
TRBV5-1	17	TRBJ2-1	NA	TRBD1	CASSLRTGADSYNEQFF	TGCGCCAGCAGCCTGCGGACAGGGGCAGACTCCTACAATGAGCAGTTCTTC
TRBV10-3	14	TRBJ2-5	NA	TRBD2	CAISAAGGKETQYF	TGTGCCATCAGTGCGGCGGGAGGGAAAGAGACCCAGTACTTC
TRBV7-2	15	TRBJ1-5	NA	TRBD1	CASSQSQGASQPQHF	TGTGCCAGCAGCCAGTCACAGGGGGCAAGTCAGCCCCAGCATTTT
TRBV30	15	TRBJ2-1	NA	TRBD2	CACHNFTGRAHEQFF	TGTGCCTGCCACAATTTCACCGGGAGGGCCCATGAGCAGTTCTTC
TRBV6-5	16	TRBJ2-7	NA	TRBD1	CASSYRDRGTFYEQYF	TGTGCCAGCAGTTACCGCGACAGGGGGACCTTCTACGAGCAGTACTTC
TRBV4-1	16	TRBJ1-1	few	NA	CASSQGSLQLNTEAFF	TGCGCCAGCAGCCAAGGGTCCCTACAGTTGAACACTGAAGCTTTCTTT